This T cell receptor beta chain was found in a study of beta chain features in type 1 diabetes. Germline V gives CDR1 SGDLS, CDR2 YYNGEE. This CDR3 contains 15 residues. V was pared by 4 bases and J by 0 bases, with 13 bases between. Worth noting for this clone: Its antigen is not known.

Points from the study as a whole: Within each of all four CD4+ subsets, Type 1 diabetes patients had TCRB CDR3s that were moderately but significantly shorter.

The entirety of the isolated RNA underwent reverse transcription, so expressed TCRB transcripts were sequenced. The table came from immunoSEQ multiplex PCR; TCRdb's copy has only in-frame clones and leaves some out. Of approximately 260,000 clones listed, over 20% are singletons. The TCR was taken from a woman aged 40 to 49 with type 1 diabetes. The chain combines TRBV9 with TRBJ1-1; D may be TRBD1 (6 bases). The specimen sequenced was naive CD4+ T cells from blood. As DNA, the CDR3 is TGTGCCAGCAGCCCGGGGGGCAGGGTGAACACTGAAGCTTTCTTT. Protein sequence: CASSPGGRVNTEAFF.